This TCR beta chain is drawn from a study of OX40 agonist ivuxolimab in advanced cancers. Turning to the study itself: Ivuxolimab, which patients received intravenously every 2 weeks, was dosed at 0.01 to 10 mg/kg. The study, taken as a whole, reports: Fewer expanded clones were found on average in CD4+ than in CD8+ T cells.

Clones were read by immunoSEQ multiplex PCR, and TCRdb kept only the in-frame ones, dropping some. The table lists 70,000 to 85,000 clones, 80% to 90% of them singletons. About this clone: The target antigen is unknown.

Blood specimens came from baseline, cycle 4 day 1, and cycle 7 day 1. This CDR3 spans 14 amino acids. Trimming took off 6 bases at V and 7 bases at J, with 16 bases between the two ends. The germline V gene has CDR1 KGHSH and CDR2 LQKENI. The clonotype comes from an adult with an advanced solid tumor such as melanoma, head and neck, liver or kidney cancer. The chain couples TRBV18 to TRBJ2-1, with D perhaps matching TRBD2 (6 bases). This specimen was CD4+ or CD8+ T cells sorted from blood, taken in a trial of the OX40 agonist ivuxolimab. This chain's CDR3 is CASSGAMGRNEQFF. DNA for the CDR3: TGTGCCAGCTCTGGGGCTATGGGGAGGAATGAGCAGTTCTTC.